One sample yielded the 25 T cell receptor beta chains listed below, sequenced in a study of cytomegalovirus exposure and HLA in healthy donors. Researchers ran the PCR with 60 Vbeta and 13 Jbeta primers. Clones were sequenced by immunoSEQ multiplex PCR, and TCRdb holds only the in-frame ones, with some missing. Among approximately 150,000 clones listed, about 80% were seen once. The sample consisted of PBMCs. These receptor sequences come from a male donor in good health and CMV-seronegative.

The chain is built from TRBV19 and TRBJ2-3, with 8 bases that match TRBD2. V was pared by 0 bases and J by 1 base, with 3 bases of the junction left unmatched. This CDR3 spans 16 amino acids. In germline, CDR1 is LNHDA, CDR2 SQIVND (reference sequence). As DNA, the CDR3 is TGTGCCAGTAGTATAGACAAAGCGGGAGGCACAGATACGCAGTATTTT. It is translated as CASSIDKAGGTDTQYF. The whole variable domain, remainder taken from reference TRBV19 and TRBJ2-3, is DGGITQSPKYLFRKEGQNVTLSCEQNLNHDAMYWYRQDPGQGLRLIYYSQIVNDFQKGDIAEGYSVSREKKESFPLTVTSAQKNPTAFYLCASSIDKAGGTDTQYFGPGTRLTVL.

The rearrangement joins TRBV4-1 to TRBJ2-7; D gene unclear. From germline, CDR1 is MGHRA and CDR2 YSYEKL. Trimming cost V 4 bases and J 0 bases, with 7 bases left between them. This CDR3 contains 13 residues. The CDR3 coding sequence is TGCGCCAGCAGCCTCAGCGCCTCCTACGAGCAGTACTTC. Its translation: CASSLSASYEQYF.

This clone was observed a handful of times. At the DNA level, this CDR3 is encoded by other sequences in the same sample as well. The genes are TRBV5-1 and TRBJ2-1; possibly TRBD2 for D (6 bases). Germline V CDR1 and CDR2: SGHRS, YFSETQ. This CDR3 has 15 amino acids. The V and J ends lost 0 bases and 0 bases respectively, with 7 bases between them. In DNA, the CDR3 is TGCGCCAGCAGCTTGGGGGGGGTCTCCTACAATGAGCAGTTCTTC. Protein sequence: CASSLGGVSYNEQFF.

This clone appeared a few times. The chain is built from TRBV18 and TRBJ2-7, with D possibly being TRBD2 (5 bases). This CDR3 spans 15 amino acids. V lost 2 bases, J lost 0 bases, and 11 bases lay in between. Germline values: CDR1 KGHSH, CDR2 LQKENI. The CDR3 is CASSPDYQSSYEQYF. The CDR3 DNA is TGTGCCAGCTCACCAGACTATCAGAGCTCCTACGAGCAGTACTTC.

The chain is built from TRBV4-3 and TRBJ2-7; the D gene is possibly TRBD1 (6 bases). The CDR3 loop spans 17 amino acids. V was clipped by 1 base and J by 0 bases, with 16 bases between them. CDR1 LGHNA and CDR2 YSLEER come from the germline V gene. Here the CDR3 reads CASSQGFKGGYSYEQYF. The CDR3 coding sequence is TGCGCCAGCAGCCAAGGGTTCAAAGGGGGTTACTCCTACGAGCAGTACTTC.

The chain joins TRBV30 to TRBJ1-2; D is ambiguous. Per germline, CDR1 GTSNPN and CDR2 SVGIG (reference sequence). The V end was cut by 0 bases, the J end by 8 bases, with 13 bases between. This CDR3 region has 13 residues. CDR3: CAWSVGPLFGYTF. CDR3 DNA: TGTGCCTGGAGTGTCGGTCCTCTCTTCGGCTACACCTTC.

The CDR3 loop is CASSRGQGGYEQYF. The DNA of the CDR3 is TGTGCCAGCAGTAGGGGACAGGGGGGATACGAGCAGTACTTC. The genes are TRBV27 and TRBJ2-7; 11 bases map to TRBD1. Germline V gene sequence: CDR1 MNHEY, CDR2 SMNVEV (reference sequence). J gave up 4 bases and V 5 bases, and 4 bases lay outside the gene matches. CDR3 length equals 14 residues.

This clone was picked up many times. The chain couples TRBV7-2 to TRBJ1-2; 8 bases line up with TRBD1. Germline V gene sequence: CDR1 SGHTA, CDR2 FQGNSA. V shed 5 bases, J shed 8 bases, and the junction held 7 bases outside the gene matches. The CDR3 is 13 amino acids. Written as DNA, the CDR3 is TGTGCCAGCAGCGCTGGACAGGGCCAGGGCTACACCTTC. Protein product: CASSAGQGQGYTF.

The chain joins TRBV11-2 to TRBJ2-7, with 9 positions matching TRBD2. CDR3 size: 15 residues. V was pared by 2 bases and J by 7 bases, with 9 bases of the junction left unmatched. The V gene's germline CDR1 is SGHAT and CDR2 FQNNGV. In DNA form, the CDR3 reads TGTGCCAGCAGCTTAAGGACCCGCGGGAGGGGGGAGCAGTACTTC. It codes for CASSLRTRGRGEQYF.

A word on this clone: The junction differs from germline at one of its ends, possibly a read error. The V call is TRBV7-9, the J call TRBJ2-1; 14 bases match TRBD2. CDR1 and CDR2 (germline): SEHNR, FQNEAQ (reference sequence). This CDR3 has 18 residues. The CDR3 DNA is TGTTCCAGCAGCTCGCCTCGACTAGCGGGGGGGCTCTACAATGAGCAGTTCTTC. Residues: CSSSSPRLAGGLYNEQFF.

The CDR3 region has the DNA TGTGCCAGCAGCCAAGGGGGGGCGGGGGTCAGGAATACGCAGTATTTT. It specifies CASSQGGAGVRNTQYF. The V and J genes are TRBV5-4 and TRBJ2-3, with TRBD2 as a possible D gene (7 bases). Trimming shortened V by 4 bases and J by 7 bases, and 22 bases separated the two germline ends. CDR1 SGHNT and CDR2 YYREEE come from the germline V gene (reference sequence). The CDR3 is 16 residues long.

This clone occurred a few times. The chain couples TRBV10-3 to TRBJ1-2; 9 bases align to TRBD1. Germline values: CDR1 ENHRY, CDR2 SYGVKD. V lost 10 bases and J lost 4; bases outside the gene matches: 4. The length of the CDR3 is 12 residues. CDR3 DNA: TGTGCCAGCACAGGGGGCATCTATGGCTACACCTTC. It is translated as CASTGGIYGYTF.

The V call is TRBV18, the J call TRBJ1-5; D not resolved. In germline, CDR1 is KGHSH, CDR2 LQKENI. This CDR3 is built from 17 residues. Trimming stripped 2 bases from V and 1 base from J, with 15 bases between. CDR3 nucleotides: TGTGCCAGCTCACCATGGGAGCCCGAGAGGAGCAATCAGCCCCAGCATTTT. Translation gives CASSPWEPERSNQPQHF.

The chain employs TRBV9 and TRBJ1-2; D is uncertain. The germline CDR1 and CDR2 sequences are SGDLS and YYNGEE. CDR3 length: 13 amino acids. The V gene lost 0 bases and the J gene lost 7 bases, with 10 bases spanning the gap. The CDR3 bases are TGTGCCAGCAGCGTAGGATTGGCGGGTGGCTACACCTTC. This codes for CASSVGLAGGYTF.

The chain couples TRBV14 to TRBJ2-7; D is possibly TRBD2 (5 bases). There are 12 residues in the CDR3. The germline V gene has CDR1 SGHDN and CDR2 FVKESK. The germline V and J ends were trimmed by 4 bases and 4 bases, with 8 bases remaining between them. The CDR3: CASSRGIYEQYF. The CDR3 nucleotides read TGTGCCAGCAGCCGAGGGATATACGAGCAGTACTTC.

The DNA for the CDR3 is TGTGCCAGCAGCTTAGCAGGGCGGGGGAACCAAGAGACCCAGTACTTC. Translation gives CASSLAGRGNQETQYF. The chain has TRBV11-1 and TRBJ2-5; 7 bases agree with TRBD2. The CDR3 covers 16 residues. After removal of 0 bases from V and 0 bases from J, the junction contained 4 bases not matched to a gene. CDR1 SGHAT and CDR2 FQDESV come from the germline V gene (reference sequence).

This chain links TRBV7-7 with TRBJ1-4, with no clear D. The germline V and J ends were trimmed by 6 bases and 5 bases, with 10 bases remaining between them. This CDR3 is 13 amino acids long. The germline V gene has CDR1 SSHAT and CDR2 FNYEAQ (reference sequence). The CDR3 DNA follows: TGTGCCAGCAGGCGGACGGGAAATGAAAAACTGTTTTTT. Translation gives CASRRTGNEKLFF.

The chain couples TRBV11-2 to TRBJ1-2; D gene uncertain. The CDR3 consists of 13 residues. V was clipped by 0 bases and J by 8 bases, with 10 bases between them. Per the germline V gene, CDR1 is SGHAT and CDR2 is FQNNGV. CDR3 nucleotide sequence: TGTGCCAGCAGCTTAGATAGTCGGTGGGGCTACACCTTC. It encodes CASSLDSRWGYTF.

This sequence joins TRBV27 and TRBJ1-4; a possible D gene is TRBD1 (5 bases). Trimming pared 3 bases from V and 7 bases from J, leaving 15 bases between. Germline-derived CDR1 and CDR2 are MNHEY and SMNVEV (reference sequence). The CDR3 length is 15 residues. The CDR3 DNA reads TGTGCCAGCAGTTTTTCAACAGGAGTGGGTGAAAAACTGTTTTTT. Translated, it gives CASSFSTGVGEKLFF.

The chain recombines TRBV5-1 with TRBJ2-7, with 9 bases aligning to TRBD1. The CDR3 is 15 residues long. Germline V gene sequence: CDR1 SGHRS, CDR2 YFSETQ. With V trimmed by 3 bases and J by 3 bases, 7 bases remained unmatched. The CDR3 loop is CASSWTGQGDYEQYF. The CDR3 DNA sequence: TGCGCCAGCAGCTGGACGGGACAGGGAGACTACGAGCAGTACTTC.

The chain is built from TRBV19 and TRBJ2-5; 9 bases are a match to TRBD2. CDR3 length: 17 amino acids. V was clipped by 5 bases and J by 4 bases; unmatched bases: 14. CDR1 is LNHDA, CDR2 SQIVND, per germline (reference sequence). This CDR3 reads CASSPSFLAGRGETQYF. CDR3 coding DNA: TGTGCCAGTAGTCCTTCGTTTCTAGCGGGACGGGGAGAGACCCAGTACTTC.

Regarding this clone: The sample carries other DNA sequences with the same CDR3. The V gene is TRBV6-1, the J gene TRBJ1-6; D gene uncertain. Trimming removed 1 base from V and 10 bases from J, with 17 bases in between. The length of the CDR3 is 16 residues. From germline, CDR1 is MNHNS and CDR2 SASEGT. The CDR3 loop is CASSEEVRKGSSPLHF. In DNA, the CDR3 is TGTGCCAGCAGTGAAGAGGTACGCAAAGGGAGCTCACCCCTCCACTTT.

Only a few counts were recorded for this clone. The gene calls are TRBV15 and TRBJ2-5; a weak D match, TRBD1 (6 bases). The V gene's germline CDR1 is LNHNV and CDR2 YYDKDF (reference sequence). Trimming pared 0 bases from V and 3 bases from J, leaving 11 bases between. This CDR3 has 15 amino acids. Here the CDR3 DNA reads TGTGCCACCAGCAGAGATATGTCAGGGGAAGAGACCCAGTACTTC. This gives the protein CATSRDMSGEETQYF.

The chain links TRBV7-8 to TRBJ1-1; 8 bases are a match to TRBD1. Germline V gene lookup returns CDR1 SGHVS and CDR2 FQNEAQ. Unmatched junction bases numbered 5, after V lost 3 bases and J lost 5 bases. The CDR3 is 14 residues long. CDR3 in amino acids: CASSLGDRRTEAFF. The CDR3 coding sequence is TGTGCCAGCAGCTTGGGGGACAGGCGTACTGAAGCTTTCTTT.

The V and J genes are TRBV10-2 and TRBJ2-1, with 8 bases matching TRBD2. CDR1 and CDR2 (germline): WSHSY, SAAADI. After removal of 6 bases from V and 7 bases from J, the junction contained 11 bases not matched to a gene. CDR3 size: 15 residues. The DNA of the CDR3 is TGCGCCAGCAGCAGTAACGCCGGGACTAGGAATGAGCAGTTCTTC. It is translated as CASSSNAGTRNEQFF.